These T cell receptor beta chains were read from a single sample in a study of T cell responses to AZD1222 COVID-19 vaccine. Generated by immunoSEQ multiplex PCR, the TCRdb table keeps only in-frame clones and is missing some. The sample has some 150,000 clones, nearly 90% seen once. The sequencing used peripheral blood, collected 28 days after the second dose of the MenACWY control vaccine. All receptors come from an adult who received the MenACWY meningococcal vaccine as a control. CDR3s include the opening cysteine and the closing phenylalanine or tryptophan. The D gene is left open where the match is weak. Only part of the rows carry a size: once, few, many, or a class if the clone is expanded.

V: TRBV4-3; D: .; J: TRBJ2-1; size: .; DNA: TGCGCCAGCAGCCAAGACGAGAGCGGCCTAATCTACAATGAGCAGTTCTTC; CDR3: CASSQDESGLIYNEQFF
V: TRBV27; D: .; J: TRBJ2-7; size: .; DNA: TGTGCCAGCAGCCCCGGGGACTACGAGCAGTACTTC; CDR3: CASSPGDYEQYF
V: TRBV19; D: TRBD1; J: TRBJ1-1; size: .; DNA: TGTGCCAGTAGAGGAGGACAGGTGAACACTGAAGCTTTCTTT; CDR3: CASRGGQVNTEAFF
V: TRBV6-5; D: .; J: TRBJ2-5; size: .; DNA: TGTGCCAGCGTCGGAGTTTATCGGGAGACCCAGTACTTC; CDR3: CASVGVYRETQYF
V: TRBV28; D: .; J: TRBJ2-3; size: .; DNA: TGTGCCAGCACTTATGCGGCCCACCAGGGAGCCAAAGCGCAGTATTTT; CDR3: CASTYAAHQGAKAQYF
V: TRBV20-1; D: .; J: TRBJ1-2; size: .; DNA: TGCAGTGCTAGACCGAATGTTGGCTACACCTTC; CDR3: CSARPNVGYTF
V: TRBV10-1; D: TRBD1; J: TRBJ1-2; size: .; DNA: TGCGCCAGCAGTGACAGGACAGGCGAAGGGCTTATATTAATAGACTACACCTTC; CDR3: CASSDRTGEGLILIDYTF
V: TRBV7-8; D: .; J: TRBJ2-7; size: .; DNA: TGTGCCAGCAGCTTAGCGGTTGGCGGGACCGAGCAGTACTTC; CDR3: CASSLAVGGTEQYF
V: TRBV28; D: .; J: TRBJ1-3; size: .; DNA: TGTGCCAGCACACCGTCCCGGGGAAGGGGAAACACCATATATTTT; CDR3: CASTPSRGRGNTIYF
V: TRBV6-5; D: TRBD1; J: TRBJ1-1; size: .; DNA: TGTGCCAGCAGGCCGACAGGGACGAACACTGAAGCTTTCTTT; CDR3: CASRPTGTNTEAFF
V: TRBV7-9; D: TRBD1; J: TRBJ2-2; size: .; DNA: TGTGCCAGCAGCTTAGTCGAGGGGGCAGGACGTGGCGGGGAGCTGTTTTTT; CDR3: CASSLVEGAGRGGELFF
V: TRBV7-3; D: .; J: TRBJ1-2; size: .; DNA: TGTGCCAGCAGCTTAATTCCCAGCCCGTCCGGCTACACCTTC; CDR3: CASSLIPSPSGYTF
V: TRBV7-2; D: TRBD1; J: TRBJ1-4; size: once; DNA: TGTGCCAGCAGCCGCAGGGGGCCGGGTAATGAAAAACTGTTTTTT; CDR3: CASSRRGPGNEKLFF
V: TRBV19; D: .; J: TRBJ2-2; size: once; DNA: TGTGCCATAAAAGGGGGACAGAACACCGGGGAGCTGTTTTTT; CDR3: CAIKGGQNTGELFF
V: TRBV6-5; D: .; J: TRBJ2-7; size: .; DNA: TGTGCCAGCAGTACCGCCGCGGGGGCCTCCTACGAGCAGTACTTC; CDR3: CASSTAAGASYEQYF
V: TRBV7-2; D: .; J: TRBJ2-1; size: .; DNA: TGTGCCAGCAGCTTAGCGGGGTCAGAATACAATGAGCAGTTCTTC; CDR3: CASSLAGSEYNEQFF
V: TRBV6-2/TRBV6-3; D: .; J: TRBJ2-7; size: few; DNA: TGTGCCAGCAGTTACGGGGGCGGGACTCAATACGAGCAGTACTTC; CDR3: CASSYGGGTQYEQYF
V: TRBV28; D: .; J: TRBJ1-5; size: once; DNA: TGTGCCAGCAGTTTGACAGGAAGCAATCAGCCCCAGCATTTT; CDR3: CASSLTGSNQPQHF
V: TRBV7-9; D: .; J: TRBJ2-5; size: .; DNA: TGTGCCAGCAGCTTATACATCGGGGATTGGGAGACCCAGTACTTC; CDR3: CASSLYIGDWETQYF
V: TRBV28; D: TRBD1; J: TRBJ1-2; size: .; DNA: TGTGCCAGCAGTTTATGGGCAGGGGGAGGCTACTATGGCTACACCTTC; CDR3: CASSLWAGGGYYGYTF
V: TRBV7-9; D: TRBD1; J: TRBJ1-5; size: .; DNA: TGTGCCAGCAGCCCGTTGACAGGGGGCGGTCAGCCCCAGCATTTT; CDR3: CASSPLTGGGQPQHF
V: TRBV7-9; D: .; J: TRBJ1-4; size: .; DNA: TGTGCCAGCACCGTAGACACACCCGGGGCTAATGAAAAACTGTTTTTT; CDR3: CASTVDTPGANEKLFF
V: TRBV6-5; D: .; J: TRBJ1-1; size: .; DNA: TGTGCCAGCAGAGCCAGGCAGCAGGGCACTGAAGCTTTCTTT; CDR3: CASRARQQGTEAFF
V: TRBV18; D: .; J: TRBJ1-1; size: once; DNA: TGTGCCAGCTCGACAGGACGGAGTGAAGCTTTCTTT; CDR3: CASSTGRSEAFF
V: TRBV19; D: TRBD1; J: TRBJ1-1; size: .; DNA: TGTGCCAGTAGTATGTGGGACAGGGGGCGAGCCACTGAAGCTTTCTTT; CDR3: CASSMWDRGRATEAFF
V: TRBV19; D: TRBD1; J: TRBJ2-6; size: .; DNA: TGTGCCAGTAGTGTACGACAGGGTGTTCTTGGGGCCAACGTCCTGACTTTC; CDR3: CASSVRQGVLGANVLTF
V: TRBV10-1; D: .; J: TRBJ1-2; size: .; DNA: TGCGCCAGCAGTGAGGACAACTATGGCTACACCTTC; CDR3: CASSEDNYGYTF
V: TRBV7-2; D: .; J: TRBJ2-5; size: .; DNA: TGTGCCAGCAGGGAAAGGTTAGAGACCCAGTACTTC; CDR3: CASRERLETQYF
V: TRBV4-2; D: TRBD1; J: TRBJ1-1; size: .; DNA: TGTGCCAGCAGCCATCTTCTCGGGACAGCTGAAGCTTTCTTT; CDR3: CASSHLLGTAEAFF
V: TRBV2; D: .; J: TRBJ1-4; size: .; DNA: TGTGCCAGCAGGCTTACCGGGGTATCTAATGAAAAACTGTTTTTT; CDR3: CASRLTGVSNEKLFF
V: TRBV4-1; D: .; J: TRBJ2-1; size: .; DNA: TGCGCCAGCAGCCACCGGGGCACCGACAATGAGCAGTTCTTC; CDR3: CASSHRGTDNEQFF